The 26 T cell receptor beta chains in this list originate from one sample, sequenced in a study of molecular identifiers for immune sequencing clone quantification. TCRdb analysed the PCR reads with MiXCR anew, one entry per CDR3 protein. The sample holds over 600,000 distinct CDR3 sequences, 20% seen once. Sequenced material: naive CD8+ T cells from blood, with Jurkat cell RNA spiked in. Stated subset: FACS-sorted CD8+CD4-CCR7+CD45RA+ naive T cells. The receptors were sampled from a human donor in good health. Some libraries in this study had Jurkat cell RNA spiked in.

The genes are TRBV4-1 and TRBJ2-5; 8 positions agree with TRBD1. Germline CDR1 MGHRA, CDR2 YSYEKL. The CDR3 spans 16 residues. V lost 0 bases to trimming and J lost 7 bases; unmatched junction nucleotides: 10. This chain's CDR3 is CASSQDWTGSRGTQYF. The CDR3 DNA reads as TGCGCCAGCAGCCAAGATTGGACAGGGTCTCGAGGGACCCAGTACTTC.

The CDR3 protein is CASSVDRDTRNEQFF. CDR3 sequence (DNA): TGTGCCAGCAGCGTCGACAGGGATACACGCAATGAGCAGTTCTTC. The chain couples TRBV7-9 to TRBJ2-1, with 7 bases aligning to TRBD1. Unmatched junction bases numbered 10, after V lost 5 bases and J lost 6 bases. Germline V gene sequence: CDR1 SEHNR, CDR2 FQNEAQ (reference sequence). The CDR3 spans 15 residues.

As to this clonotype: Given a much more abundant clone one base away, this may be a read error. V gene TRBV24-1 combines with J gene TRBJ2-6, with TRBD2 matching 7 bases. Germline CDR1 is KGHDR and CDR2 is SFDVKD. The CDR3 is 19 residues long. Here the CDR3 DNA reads TGTGCCACCAGTGTCGTGGGGTGGCGGGAGAGGCCTGGGGCCAACGCCCTGACTTTC. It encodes CATSVVGWRERPGANALTF.

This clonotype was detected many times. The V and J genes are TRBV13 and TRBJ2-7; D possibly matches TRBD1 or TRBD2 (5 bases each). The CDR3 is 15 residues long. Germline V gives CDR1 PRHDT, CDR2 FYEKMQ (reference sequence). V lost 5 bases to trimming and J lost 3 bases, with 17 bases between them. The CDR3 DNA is TGTGCCAGCAGCCCCCGGGGACCTGCTGACTACGAGCAGTACTTC. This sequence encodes CASSPRGPADYEQYF.

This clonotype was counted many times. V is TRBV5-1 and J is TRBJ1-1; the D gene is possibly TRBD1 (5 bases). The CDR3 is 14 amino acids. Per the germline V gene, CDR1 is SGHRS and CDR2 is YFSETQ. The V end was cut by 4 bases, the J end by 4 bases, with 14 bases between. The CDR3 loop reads CASSTSGRLTEAFF. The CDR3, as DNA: TGCGCCAGCAGCACCTCAGGGAGGCTCACTGAAGCTTTCTTT.

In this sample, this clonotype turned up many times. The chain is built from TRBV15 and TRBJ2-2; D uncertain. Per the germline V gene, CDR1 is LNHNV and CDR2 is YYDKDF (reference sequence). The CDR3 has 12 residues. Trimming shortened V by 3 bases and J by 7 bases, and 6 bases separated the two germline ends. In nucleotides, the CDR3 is TGTGCCACCAGCAGGGGTATCGGGGAGCTGTTTTTT. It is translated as CATSRGIGELFF. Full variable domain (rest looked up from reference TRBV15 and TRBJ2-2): DAMVIQNPRYQVTQFGKPVTLSCSQTLNHNVMYWYQQKSSQAPKLLFHYYDKDFNNEADTPDNFQSRRPNTSFCFLDIRSPGLGDTAMYLCATSRGIGELFFGEGSRLTVL.

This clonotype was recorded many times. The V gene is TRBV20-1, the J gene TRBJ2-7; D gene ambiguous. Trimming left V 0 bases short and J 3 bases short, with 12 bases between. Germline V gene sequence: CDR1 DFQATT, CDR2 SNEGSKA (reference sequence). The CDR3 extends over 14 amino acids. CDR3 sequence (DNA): TGCAGTGCTAGAGAGTTGAACGGATACTACGAGCAGTACTTC. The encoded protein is CSARELNGYYEQYF.

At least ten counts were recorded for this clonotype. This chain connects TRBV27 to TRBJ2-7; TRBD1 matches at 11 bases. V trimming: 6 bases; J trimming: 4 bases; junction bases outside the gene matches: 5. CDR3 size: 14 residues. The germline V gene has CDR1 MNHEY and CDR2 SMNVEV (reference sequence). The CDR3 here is CASRWTGGPYEQYF. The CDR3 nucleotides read TGTGCCAGCAGGTGGACAGGGGGCCCTTACGAGCAGTACTTC.

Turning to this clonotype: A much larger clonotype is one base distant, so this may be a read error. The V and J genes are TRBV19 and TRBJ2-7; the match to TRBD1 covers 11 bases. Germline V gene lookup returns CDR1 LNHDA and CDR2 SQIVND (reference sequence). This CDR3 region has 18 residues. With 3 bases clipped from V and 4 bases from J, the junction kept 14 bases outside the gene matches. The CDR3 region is CASSIDLSAGQGVYEQYF. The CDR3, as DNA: TGTGCCAGTAGTATCGATCTATCAGCGGGACAGGGGGTTTACGAGCAGTACTTC.

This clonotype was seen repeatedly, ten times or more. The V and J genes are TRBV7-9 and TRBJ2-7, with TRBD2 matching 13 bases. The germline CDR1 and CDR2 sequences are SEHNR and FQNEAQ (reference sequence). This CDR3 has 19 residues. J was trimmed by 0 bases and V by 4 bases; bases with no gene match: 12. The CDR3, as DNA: TGTGCCAGCAGCTCGCTCCCGGGACTAGCGGGGTCGAGCTCCTACGAGCAGTACTTC. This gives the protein CASSSLPGLAGSSSYEQYF.

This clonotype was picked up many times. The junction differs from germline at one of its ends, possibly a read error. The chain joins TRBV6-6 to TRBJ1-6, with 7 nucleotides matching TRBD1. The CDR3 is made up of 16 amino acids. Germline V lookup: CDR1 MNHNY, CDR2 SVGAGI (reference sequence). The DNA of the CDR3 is TGTGCCAGCAGCTACTCCCAGGGGGTGAGGAATTCACCCCTCCACTTT. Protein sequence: CASSYSQGVRNSPLHF.

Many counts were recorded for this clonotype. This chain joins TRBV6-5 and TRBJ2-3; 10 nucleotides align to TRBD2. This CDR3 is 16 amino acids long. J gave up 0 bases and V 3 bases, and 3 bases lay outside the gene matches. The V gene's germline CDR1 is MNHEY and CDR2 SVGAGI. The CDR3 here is CASSYVLAGSTDTQYF. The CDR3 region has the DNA TGTGCCAGCAGTTATGTACTAGCGGGGAGCACAGATACGCAGTATTTT.

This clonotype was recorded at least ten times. The CDR3 bases are TGTGCCAGCAGTTTGGTTTGGAACACTGAAGCTTTCTTT. Amino acids: CASSLVWNTEAFF. The chain employs TRBV27 and TRBJ1-1, with D unclear. The V end was cut by 3 bases, the J end by 1 base, with 6 bases between. CDR1 MNHEY and CDR2 SMNVEV come from the germline V gene (reference sequence). CDR3 length: 13 residues.

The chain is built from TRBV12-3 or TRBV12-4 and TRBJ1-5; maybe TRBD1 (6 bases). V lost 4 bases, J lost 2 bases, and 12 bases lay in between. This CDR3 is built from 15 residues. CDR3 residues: CASSSGDCGNQPQHF. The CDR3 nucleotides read TGTGCCAGCAGTTCAGGGGATTGCGGCAATCAGCCCCAGCATTTT.

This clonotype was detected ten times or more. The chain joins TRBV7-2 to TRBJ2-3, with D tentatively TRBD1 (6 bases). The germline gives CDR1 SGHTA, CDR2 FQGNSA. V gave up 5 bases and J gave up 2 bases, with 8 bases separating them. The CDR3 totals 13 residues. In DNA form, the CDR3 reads TGTGCCAGCAGCCGGGACAACACAGATACGCAGTATTTT. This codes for CASSRDNTDTQYF. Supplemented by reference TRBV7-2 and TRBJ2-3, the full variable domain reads GAGVSQSPSNKVTEKGKDVELRCDPISGHTALYWYRQSLGQGLEFLIYFQGNSAPDKSGLPSDRFSAERTGGSVSTLTIQRTQQEDSAVYLCASSRDNTDTQYFGPGTRLTVL.

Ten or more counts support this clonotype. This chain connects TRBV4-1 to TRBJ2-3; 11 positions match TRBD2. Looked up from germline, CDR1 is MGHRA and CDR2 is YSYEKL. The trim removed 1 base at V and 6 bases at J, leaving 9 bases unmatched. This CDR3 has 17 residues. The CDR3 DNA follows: TGCGCCAGCAGCCAAGTTCCTAGCGGGGGGAGGGGGGATACGCAGTATTTT. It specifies CASSQVPSGGRGDTQYF.

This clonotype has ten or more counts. The CDR3 DNA sequence: TGTGCCAGCAGCCTATCCGGCCCCCCGCCCCAGCATTTT. Amino acid sequence: CASSLSGPPPQHF. This chain links TRBV7-8 with TRBJ1-5; D gene unclear. Trimming removed 5 bases at V and 9 bases at J, with 14 bases between. The CDR3 is made up of 13 amino acids. CDR1 is SGHVS, CDR2 FQNEAQ, per germline. The variable domain in full, completed from reference TRBV7-8 and TRBJ1-5, reads GAGVSQSPRYKVAKRGQDVALRCDPISGHVSLFWYQQALGQGPEFLTYFQNEAQLDKSGLPSDRFFAERPEGSVSTLKIQRTQQEDSAVYLCASSLSGPPPQHFGDGTRLSIL.

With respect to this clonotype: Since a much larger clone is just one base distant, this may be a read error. CDR3 sequence: CASSQTSSYGQYF. As DNA, the CDR3 is TGTGCCAGCAGTCAGACGAGCTCCTACGGGCAGTACTTC. The chain carries TRBV28 and TRBJ2-7; D uncertain. The CDR3 sequence is 13 residues long. Germline V CDR1 and CDR2: MDHEN, SYDVKM. Full variable domain (remainder filled in from reference TRBV28 and TRBJ2-7): DVKVTQSSRYLVKRTGEKVFLECVQDMDHENMFWYRQDPGLGLRLIYFSYDVKMKEKGDIPEGYSVSREKKERFSLILESASTNQTSMYLCASSQTSSYGQYFGPGTRLTVT.

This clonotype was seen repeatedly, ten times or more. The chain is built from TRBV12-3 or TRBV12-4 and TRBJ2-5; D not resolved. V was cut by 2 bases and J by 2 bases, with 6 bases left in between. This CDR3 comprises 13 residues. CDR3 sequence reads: CASSLLGQETQYF. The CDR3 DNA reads TGTGCCAGCAGTTTATTGGGGCAAGAGACCCAGTACTTC.

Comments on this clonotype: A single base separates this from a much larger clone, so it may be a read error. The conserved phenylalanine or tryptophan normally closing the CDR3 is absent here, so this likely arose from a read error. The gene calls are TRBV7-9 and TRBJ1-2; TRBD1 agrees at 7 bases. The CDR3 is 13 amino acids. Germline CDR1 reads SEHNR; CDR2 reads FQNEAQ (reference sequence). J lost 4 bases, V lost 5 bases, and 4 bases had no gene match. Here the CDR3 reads CASSQGQIYGYTL. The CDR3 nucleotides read TGTGCCAGCAGCCAGGGACAGATCTATGGCTACACCCTC.

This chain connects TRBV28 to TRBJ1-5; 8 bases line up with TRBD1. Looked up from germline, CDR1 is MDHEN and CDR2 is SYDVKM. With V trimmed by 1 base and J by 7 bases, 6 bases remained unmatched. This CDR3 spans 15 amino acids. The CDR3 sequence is CASSLLQGGGQPQHF. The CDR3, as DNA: TGTGCCAGCAGTTTATTACAGGGGGGCGGGCAGCCCCAGCATTTT.

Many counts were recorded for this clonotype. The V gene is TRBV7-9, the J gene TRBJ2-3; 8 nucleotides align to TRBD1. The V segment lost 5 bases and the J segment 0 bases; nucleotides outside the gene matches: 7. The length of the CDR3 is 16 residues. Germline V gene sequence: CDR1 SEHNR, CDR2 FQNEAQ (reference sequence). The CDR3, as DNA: TGTGCCAGCAGCACCAAACAGGGGGATAGCACAGATACGCAGTATTTT. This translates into CASSTKQGDSTDTQYF.

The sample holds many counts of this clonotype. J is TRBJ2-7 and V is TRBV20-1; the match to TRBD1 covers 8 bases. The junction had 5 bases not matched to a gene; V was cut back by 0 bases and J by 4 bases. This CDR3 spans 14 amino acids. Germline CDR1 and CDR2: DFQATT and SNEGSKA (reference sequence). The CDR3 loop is CSARDLTGGYEQYF. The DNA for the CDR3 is TGCAGTGCTAGAGATTTAACAGGGGGTTACGAGCAGTACTTC.

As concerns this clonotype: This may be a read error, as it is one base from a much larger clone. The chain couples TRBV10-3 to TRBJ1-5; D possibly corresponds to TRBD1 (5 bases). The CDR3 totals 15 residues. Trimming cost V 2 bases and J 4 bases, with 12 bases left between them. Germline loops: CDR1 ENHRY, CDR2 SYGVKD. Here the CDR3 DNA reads TGTGCCATCAGTGAGCCCGGGGGTATAAATCAGCCCCAGCATTTT. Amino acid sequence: CAISEPGGINQPQHF.

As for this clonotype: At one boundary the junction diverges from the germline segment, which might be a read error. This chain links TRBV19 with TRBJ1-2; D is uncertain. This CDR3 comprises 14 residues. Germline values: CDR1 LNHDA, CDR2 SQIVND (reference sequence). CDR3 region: CASIGWGLDYGNTF. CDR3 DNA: TGTGCCAGTATCGGTTGGGGATTAGACTATGGCAACACCTTC.

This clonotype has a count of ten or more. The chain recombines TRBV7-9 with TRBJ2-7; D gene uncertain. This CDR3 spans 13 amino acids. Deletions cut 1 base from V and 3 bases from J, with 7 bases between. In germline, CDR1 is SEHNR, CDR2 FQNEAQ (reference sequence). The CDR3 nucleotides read TGTGCCAGCAGCTTAGTGTCAGGCTACGAGCAGTACTTC. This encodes CASSLVSGYEQYF. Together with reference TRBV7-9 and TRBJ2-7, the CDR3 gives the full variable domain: DTGVSQNPRHKITKRGQNVTFRCDPISEHNRLYWYRQTLGQGPEFLTYFQNEAQLEKSRLLSDRFSAERPKGSFSTLEIQRTEQGDSAMYLCASSLVSGYEQYFGPGTRLTVT.